The 9 T cell receptor beta chains listed next were all sequenced from one sample in a study of immune evolution from preneoplasia to lung adenocarcinoma. Assay: immunoSEQ multiplex PCR; the TCRdb copy retains only in-frame clones and omits some. The profile shows several thousand clones, 82% of them singletons. The sample consisted of FFPE minimally invasive lung adenocarcinoma tissue. The receptors were sampled from a person aged 65 to 85 with lung adenocarcinoma.

This chain uses TRBV9 with TRBJ1-1, with a tentative D call TRBD1 (5 bases). Germline V gene sequence: CDR1 SGDLS, CDR2 YYNGEE. The CDR3 spans 13 residues. V was clipped by 3 bases and J by 4 bases, with 10 bases between them. CDR3 bases: TGTGCCAGCAGCGGATTGGGGGGCACTGAAGCTTTCTTT. It translates to CASSGLGGTEAFF.

V usage is TRBV5-5 and J usage is TRBJ1-5; possibly TRBD1 for D (5 bases). Trimming took 4 bases from V and 2 from J, leaving 13 bases between them. Germline CDR1 reads SGHKS; CDR2 reads YYEKEE (reference sequence). The CDR3 has 15 amino acids. Here the CDR3 reads CASSKGLDRNQPQHF. CDR3 DNA: TGTGCCAGCAGCAAGGGGCTAGATCGCAATCAGCCCCAGCATTTT.

This clone has a single count. This chain uses TRBV7-2 with TRBJ1-1, with D possibly TRBD1 on 6 matching bases. Trimming shortened V by 11 bases and J by 6 bases, and 13 bases separated the two germline ends. This CDR3 contains 11 residues. Germline values: CDR1 SGHTA, CDR2 FQGNSA. This chain's CDR3 is CAAGGRAEAFF. In nucleotides, the CDR3 is TGTGCCGCCGGGGGCAGGGCTGAAGCTTTCTTT.

This clone was picked up one time. The chain joins TRBV5-1 to TRBJ1-1; D is undetermined. Germline loops: CDR1 SGHRS, CDR2 YFSETQ. V lost 1 base, J lost 2 bases, and 6 bases lay in between. CDR3 size: 13 residues. In DNA form, the CDR3 reads TGCGCCAGCAGCTTGTCGCCTAACACTGAAGCTTTCTTT. It is translated as CASSLSPNTEAFF.

This chain connects TRBV5-6 to TRBJ1-1; TRBD1 matches 7 bases. Germline CDR1 reads SGHDT; CDR2 reads YYEEEE. V was clipped by 3 bases and J by 8 bases; unmatched bases: 7. The CDR3 runs 13 residues. The CDR3 here is CASSSKDREEAFF. The CDR3 bases are TGTGCCAGCAGCTCCAAAGACAGGGAAGAAGCTTTCTTT. The whole variable domain, filled in from reference TRBV5-6 and TRBJ1-1, reads DAGVTQSPTHLIKTRGQQVTLRCSPKSGHDTVSWYQQALGQGPQFIFQYYEEEERQRGNFPDRFSGHQFPNYSSELNVNALLLGDSALYLCASSSKDREEAFFGQGTRLTVV.

The rearrangement uses TRBV10-1 and TRBJ2-4, with D maybe TRBD1 (5 bases). The CDR3 length is 14 residues. V shed 4 bases and J shed 6 bases, with 13 bases lying between them. The germline V gene encodes CDR1 WNHNN and CDR2 SYGVQD (reference sequence). CDR3 protein: CASSVSRDPNIQYF. CDR3 DNA: TGCGCCAGCAGTGTCTCCAGGGATCCAAACATTCAGTACTTC.

The chain combines TRBV11-3 with TRBJ2-1; D unresolved. The length of the CDR3 is 12 residues. V was cut by 4 bases and J by 5 bases, with 6 bases left in between. Germline values: CDR1 SGHNT, CDR2 YENEEA. The CDR3, as DNA: TGTGCCAGCAGCTCTCAAGACAATGAGCAGTTCTTC. It encodes CASSSQDNEQFF.

The chain uses TRBV5-1 and TRBJ2-7, with TRBD1 matching 10 bases. The germline gives CDR1 SGHRS, CDR2 YFSETQ. Unmatched junction bases numbered 11, after V lost 6 bases and J lost 5 bases. The CDR3 is 15 residues long. CDR3: CASMGQTGGADEQYF. The CDR3 region has the DNA TGCGCCAGCATGGGCCAGACAGGGGGCGCGGACGAGCAGTACTTC. Full variable domain (remainder filled in from reference TRBV5-1 and TRBJ2-7): KAGVTQTPRYLIKTRGQQVTLSCSPISGHRSVSWYQQTPGQGLQFLFEYFSETQRNKGNFPGRFSGRQFSNSRSEMNVSTLELGDSALYLCASMGQTGGADEQYFGPGTRLTVT.

The rearrangement joins TRBV4-1 to TRBJ1-1, with D perhaps TRBD1 (6 bases). The germline CDR1 and CDR2 sequences are MGHRA and YSYEKL. V was trimmed by 1 base and J by 5 bases, leaving 17 bases between them. The CDR3 runs to 16 residues. The DNA of the CDR3 is TGCGCCAGCAGCCAAGTCGGGCGATCCCAGGGGACTGAAGCTTTCTTT. The encoded protein is CASSQVGRSQGTEAFF.